The TCR beta chain described here comes from a study of T cells in Graves' hyperthyroidism and ophthalmopathy. Overall study findings and caveats: Patients with ophthalmopathy were separated from those with stable hyperthyroidism by a 13 V-J model. Blood shared most expanded thyroid clonotypes above 0.001. The model foresaw ophthalmopathy a median around 6 months prior to onset.

Germline V lookup: CDR1 SEHNR, CDR2 FQNEAQ (reference sequence). V was trimmed by 5 bases and J by 5 bases, leaving 15 bases between them. The CDR3 covers 14 residues. The investigators amplified TCR beta CDR3 regions from RNA transcripts. In the first-round RT-PCR of the TCR CDR3, the HTBI primer set was used. Each CDR3 protein is one row after TCRdb ran MiXCR on the multiplex PCR reads. The sample lists about 640,000 distinct CDR3 sequences, less than 25% occurring once. Remarks on this clonotype: Its antigen is unknown.

The chain recombines TRBV7-9 with TRBJ2-5, with D hard to call. The receptor was isolated from a man aged 30-40 years with Graves' ophthalmopathy. The material sequenced was blood. Here the CDR3 DNA reads TGTGCCAGCAGCCCGACGGGCGAGTGGGAGACCCAGTACTTC. Residues: CASSPTGEWETQYF.